Given below is one TCR beta chain in context. This record comes from a study of early T cells in non-severe SARS-CoV-2 infection. The junction had 6 bases not matched to a gene; V was cut back by 7 bases and J by 4 bases. This CDR3 region has 12 residues. Germline-derived CDR1 and CDR2 are SQVTM and ANQGSEA. TCRdb re-derived calls from the 5' RACE reads in MiXCR, one entry per CDR3 protein. The data contain 25,000 to 30,000 distinct CDR3 sequences, about 5.7% of them singletons. V gene TRBV29-1 combines with J gene TRBJ2-7; the match to TRBD1 covers 8 bases. The TCR sequence derives from an adult who was a healthcare worker with PCR-confirmed SARS-CoV-2 infection or an uninfected control (not recorded which). Specimen: whole blood. CDR3 coding DNA: TGCAGCGCCCTGACAGGGGTATACGAGCAGTACTTC. Translated: CSALTGVYEQYF.